Presented here are 22 T cell receptor beta chains from one specimen sequenced in a study of T cells in localized non-small cell lung cancer. Assay: immunoSEQ multiplex PCR; the TCRdb copy retains only in-frame clones and omits some. The table records roughly 58,000 clones, roughly 81% of them present only once. Here the sequenced sample was PBMCs, taken before any cancer treatment. These receptors originate from a man aged 35 to 69 with stage II lung adenocarcinoma.

This chain connects TRBV30 to TRBJ1-6, with TRBD1 identical over 7 bases. J was trimmed by 7 bases and V by 4 bases; bases with no gene match: 13. The CDR3 consists of 16 residues. Germline CDR1 reads GTSNPN; CDR2 reads SVGIG (reference sequence). Here the CDR3 reads CAWIRQGGVLNSPLHF. CDR3 nucleotides: TGTGCCTGGATCAGACAGGGAGGAGTTCTCAATTCACCCCTCCACTTT.

For the CDR3, the DNA is TGTGCCAGCAGCTTGGATGCGCTAGCGGGAGGGACCGGGGAGCTGTTTTTT. Its protein is CASSLDALAGGTGELFF. The chain recombines TRBV5-4 with TRBJ2-2; 12 bases map to TRBD2. The CDR3 is 17 amino acids. CDR1 is SGHNT, CDR2 YYREEE, per germline (reference sequence). V was pared by 0 bases and J by 5 bases, with 5 bases of the junction left unmatched.

The chain joins TRBV19 to TRBJ1-1; 8 bases agree with TRBD1. CDR1 and CDR2 from the germline V gene are LNHDA and SQIVND (reference sequence). With 5 bases clipped from V and 8 bases from J, the junction kept 10 bases outside the gene matches. This CDR3 has 14 amino acids. CDR3 bases: TGTGCCAGTAGTTCCTTAACAGGGGGTTCCGAAGCTTTCTTT. Translation gives CASSSLTGGSEAFF.

The V gene is TRBV6-5, the J gene TRBJ2-7; perhaps D is TRBD1 or TRBD2 (6 bases each). Germline loops: CDR1 MNHEY, CDR2 SVGAGI. V lost 5 bases and J lost 4, with 12 bases in between. CDR3 length: 13 residues. The CDR3: CASSTPGAYEQYF. The CDR3 DNA sequence: TGTGCCAGCAGTACTCCGGGGGCTTACGAGCAGTACTTC.

The chain employs TRBV18 and TRBJ2-3, with TRBD1 identical over 8 bases. The CDR3 has 15 residues. After removal of 3 bases from V and 4 bases from J, the junction contained 6 bases not matched to a gene. Germline CDR1 reads KGHSH; CDR2 reads LQKENI. The CDR3 DNA reads as TGTGCCAGCTCACCCCGGACAGGGCCCGCAGATACGCAGTATTTT. The encoded protein is CASSPRTGPADTQYF.

The table lists this clone with a count of one. The CDR3 DNA reads as TGTGCCAGCAGCTTGGTTTTGGATTTGACTAGCGGGTATAACGAGCAGTACTTC. The encoded protein is CASSLVLDLTSGYNEQYF. This chain joins TRBV5-8 and TRBJ2-7; 10 bases are shared with TRBD2. Looked up from germline, CDR1 is SGHTS and CDR2 is YDEGEE. The CDR3 loop spans 18 amino acids. Trimming took 0 bases from V and 5 from J; bases not matched to a gene: 14.

The chain has TRBV30 and TRBJ2-5; 8 bases align to TRBD1. CDR3 length: 14 amino acids. CDR1 and CDR2 from the germline V gene are GTSNPN and SVGIG (reference sequence). V trimming: 7 bases; J trimming: 5 bases; junction bases outside the gene matches: 12. CDR3 in amino acids: CALTGAWVGETQYF. The CDR3 coding sequence is TGTGCCTTGACAGGGGCGTGGGTAGGGGAGACCCAGTACTTC.

There are a few counts of this clone. This chain uses TRBV5-4 with TRBJ1-5; unclear D gene. CDR1 is SGHNT and CDR2 is YYREEE in the germline V gene (reference sequence). The CDR3 extends over 14 amino acids. Trimming took off 9 bases at V and 0 bases at J, with 13 bases between the two ends. For the CDR3, the DNA is TGTGCCATAGAAGGGCTGGATAGCAATCAGCCCCAGCATTTT. It is translated as CAIEGLDSNQPQHF.

The chain recombines TRBV2 with TRBJ2-7; TRBD2 agrees at 7 bases. With V trimmed by 8 bases and J by 1 base, 2 bases remained unmatched. The germline V gene has CDR1 SNHLY and CDR2 FYNNEI. The CDR3 is 12 residues long. The CDR3 loop is CASGRESYEQYF. CDR3 nucleotides: TGTGCCAGCGGGAGGGAATCCTACGAGCAGTACTTC. Based on the CDR3 plus reference TRBV2 and TRBJ2-7, the full variable domain is EPEVTQTPSHQVTQMGQEVILRCVPISNHLYFYWYRQILGQKVEFLVSFYNNEISEKSEIFDDQFSVERPDGSNFTLKIRSTKLEDSAMYFCASGRESYEQYFGPGTRLTVT.

J is TRBJ2-7 and V is TRBV29-1, with 7 positions matching TRBD1. The CDR3 totals 13 residues. Per germline, CDR1 SQVTM and CDR2 ANQGSEA. V lost 6 bases and J lost 2; bases outside the gene matches: 7. The CDR3 reads CSVGDDRAYEQYF. The CDR3 coding sequence is TGCAGCGTGGGGGACGACAGGGCCTACGAGCAGTACTTC.

The chain employs TRBV5-1 and TRBJ1-5, with D tentatively TRBD1 (5 bases). Germline V gene lookup returns CDR1 SGHRS and CDR2 YFSETQ. V gave up 1 base and J gave up 2 bases, with 10 bases separating them. This CDR3 region has 15 residues. CDR3 region: CASSLLGGGNQPQHF. The CDR3 DNA is TGCGCCAGCAGCTTGTTGGGGGGAGGCAATCAGCCCCAGCATTTT.

This clone was counted a single time. The chain carries TRBV7-8 and TRBJ2-5; a weak D match, TRBD2 (6 bases). Trimming pared 6 bases from V and 4 bases from J, leaving 18 bases between. Germline V gives CDR1 SGHVS, CDR2 FQNEAQ. This CDR3 contains 15 residues. The CDR3 region is CASSPTRVGRETQYF. CDR3 nucleotide sequence: TGTGCCAGCAGTCCGACTAGAGTAGGAAGAGAGACCCAGTACTTC.

The CDR3 DNA sequence: TGTGCCAGCAGCGTAGCAGGGGAAGGAGTTAACACCGGGGAGCTGTTTTTT. Amino acid sequence: CASSVAGEGVNTGELFF. The rearrangement links TRBV9 to TRBJ2-2; D is possibly TRBD1 (6 bases). The V and J ends lost 0 bases and 2 bases respectively, with 14 bases between them. In germline, CDR1 is SGDLS, CDR2 YYNGEE. The CDR3 sequence is 17 residues long.

Turning to this clone: Germline is not matched at one junction end, which may reflect a read error. The chain links TRBV30 to TRBJ2-4, with a weak D call TRBD2 (6 bases). CDR1 GTSNPN and CDR2 SVGIG come from the germline V gene (reference sequence). CDR3 length: 14 amino acids. In DNA, the CDR3 is TGTGCCTGGGGTGTACTCCGCGGGGCAGACATTCAGTACTTC. Translated, it gives CAWGVLRGADIQYF.

The rearrangement uses TRBV7-2 and TRBJ2-1, with D perhaps TRBD1 (6 bases). Germline CDR1 is SGHTA and CDR2 is FQGNSA. V was shortened by 2 bases and J by 10 bases, with 12 bases between the two germline ends. The CDR3 is 13 amino acids. Written as DNA, the CDR3 is TGTGCCAGCAGCTTAAACAGGGCCAACGAGCAGTTCTTC. This encodes CASSLNRANEQFF.

The gene calls are TRBV6-1 and TRBJ1-1, with 8 bases fitting TRBD1. This CDR3 is 15 amino acids long. With V trimmed by 5 bases and J by 3 bases, 8 bases remained unmatched. The V gene's germline CDR1 is MNHNS and CDR2 SASEGT. Here the CDR3 reads CASSTPPGQDTEAFF. CDR3 in DNA: TGTGCCAGCAGTACGCCTCCGGGACAGGACACTGAAGCTTTCTTT.

This clone showed up just once. The V call is TRBV27, the J call TRBJ2-3; D unresolved. V was cut by 6 bases and J by 2 bases, with 12 bases left in between. The CDR3 runs 14 residues. Germline CDR1 reads MNHEY; CDR2 reads SMNVEV (reference sequence). The CDR3, as DNA: TGTGCCAGCAGCCGTCGGCGGACCACAGATACGCAGTATTTT. Its translation: CASSRRRTTDTQYF.

V gene TRBV5-1 combines with J gene TRBJ1-2; D is uncertain. Germline V gene lookup returns CDR1 SGHRS and CDR2 YFSETQ. This CDR3 spans 13 amino acids. V lost 4 bases and J lost 4, with 11 bases in between. CDR3 nucleotides: TGCGCCAGCAGCGGCGACACCGTCTATGGCTACACCTTC. It encodes CASSGDTVYGYTF. The full variable domain, with the rest looked up from reference TRBV5-1 and TRBJ1-2, is KAGVTQTPRYLIKTRGQQVTLSCSPISGHRSVSWYQQTPGQGLQFLFEYFSETQRNKGNFPGRFSGRQFSNSRSEMNVSTLELGDSALYLCASSGDTVYGYTFGSGTRLTVV.

The gene calls are TRBV19 and TRBJ1-2; TRBD1 matches at 7 bases. Looked up from germline, CDR1 is LNHDA and CDR2 is SQIVND (reference sequence). The CDR3 consists of 13 residues. The trim removed 4 bases at V and 8 bases at J, leaving 7 bases unmatched. This chain's CDR3 is CASSTGQVIGYTF. The CDR3 nucleotides are TGTGCCAGTAGTACAGGACAGGTTATCGGCTACACCTTC.

The chain combines TRBV19 with TRBJ2-2; D is perhaps TRBD2 (5 bases). CDR1 is LNHDA and CDR2 is SQIVND in the germline V gene (reference sequence). The V end was cut by 7 bases, the J end by 5 bases, with 14 bases between. The CDR3 is made up of 14 amino acids. The CDR3 nucleotides are TGTGCCAGTACGGAGATCGGGAAAACCGGGGAGCTGTTTTTT. Protein sequence: CASTEIGKTGELFF.

The V and J genes are TRBV5-4 and TRBJ2-1; 8 bases are shared with TRBD2. This CDR3 region has 14 residues. V was clipped by 1 base and J by 6 bases; unmatched bases: 3. Germline V gene data show CDR1 as SGHNT and CDR2 as YYREEE (reference sequence). The CDR3 nucleotides read TGTGCCAGCAGCTTGTCGGGAGGGGTCAATGAGCAGTTCTTC. Translation: CASSLSGGVNEQFF.

The chain recombines TRBV4-1 with TRBJ1-2, with 7 bases identical to TRBD1. This CDR3 region has 16 residues. Germline CDR1 reads MGHRA; CDR2 reads YSYEKL. After removal of 3 bases from V and 4 bases from J, the junction contained 11 bases not matched to a gene. The DNA for the CDR3 is TGCGCCAGCAGCCAGAACGTTCCGACAGGGCGCTATGGCTACACCTTC. Its translation: CASSQNVPTGRYGYTF.